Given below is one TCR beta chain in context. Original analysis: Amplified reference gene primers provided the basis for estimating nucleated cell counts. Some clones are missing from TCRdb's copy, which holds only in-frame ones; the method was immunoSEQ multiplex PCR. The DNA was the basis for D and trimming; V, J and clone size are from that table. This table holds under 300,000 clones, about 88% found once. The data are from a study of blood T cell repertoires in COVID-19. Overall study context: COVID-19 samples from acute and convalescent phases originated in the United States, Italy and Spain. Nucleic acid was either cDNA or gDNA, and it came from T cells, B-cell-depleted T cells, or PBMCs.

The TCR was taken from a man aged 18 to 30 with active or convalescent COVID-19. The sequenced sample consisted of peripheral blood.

The DNA of the CDR3 is TGTGCCAGCAGCCAGGTGTCCAAGGGGGATACGCAGTATTTT. Translating it yields CASSQVSKGDTQYF. The chain is built from TRBV3-1 (or the pseudogene TRBV3-2) and TRBJ2-3, with D possibly TRBD1 on 5 matching bases. The CDR3 runs 14 residues. V was trimmed by 3 bases and J by 6 bases, leaving 13 bases between them. Germline V gives CDR1 LGHDT, CDR2 YNNKEL (reference sequence).